A single sample gave rise to the 13 T cell receptor beta chains below, sequenced in a study of shared clonotypes between healthy human individuals. Libraries were prepared by immunoSEQ multiplex PCR; TCRdb keeps only in-frame clonotypes and omits some of them. The sample shows about 610,000 clones, around 96% of them seen only once. In the naive CD8 group, cells lacked CD45RO and were positively selected for CCR7, so terminally differentiated effector memory CD45RA+ cells were left out. Sequencing was done on a sample of naive CD8+ T cells sorted from blood. Source of these receptors: a woman aged 25 to 39 in good health.

The V gene is TRBV5-1, the J gene TRBJ2-1; D is ambiguous. The CDR3 contains 14 residues. The germline CDR1 and CDR2 sequences are SGHRS and YFSETQ. Trimming took off 2 bases at V and 2 bases at J, with 8 bases between the two ends. CDR3 in amino acids: CASSFLSTYNEQFF. CDR3 nucleotides: TGCGCCAGCAGCTTTTTGAGCACCTACAATGAGCAGTTCTTC.

The chain has TRBV10-3 and TRBJ2-2, with no clear D. Germline V gene data show CDR1 as ENHRY and CDR2 as SYGVKD. This CDR3 comprises 15 residues. V lost 3 bases, J lost 3 bases, and 11 bases lay in between. The CDR3 is CAISERIDHTGELFF. CDR3 DNA sequence: TGTGCCATCAGTGAAAGGATAGATCACACCGGGGAGCTGTTTTTT.

The V and J genes are TRBV28 and TRBJ2-7, with TRBD2 identical over 7 bases. The length of the CDR3 is 17 residues. Germline assignment: CDR1 MDHEN and CDR2 SYDVKM. The junction had 18 bases not matched to a gene; V was cut back by 5 bases and J by 5 bases. The CDR3 spells CASSPLLGASGRHEQYF. DNA for the CDR3: TGTGCCAGCAGTCCCCTTCTCGGGGCTAGCGGTCGACACGAGCAGTACTTC.

The V gene is TRBV5-5, the J gene TRBJ2-3; D remains unclear. This CDR3 is built from 18 residues. Trimming left V 0 bases short and J 4 bases short, with 21 bases between. Germline V gene sequence: CDR1 SGHKS, CDR2 YYEKEE (reference sequence). In nucleotides, the CDR3 is TGTGCCAGCAGCTTGGCATCGTGGCTGTCTAGTATGTCAGATACGCAGTATTTT. Its translation is CASSLASWLSSMSDTQYF.

The V gene is TRBV5-1, the J gene TRBJ2-5; D is possibly TRBD2 (5 bases). V gave up 4 bases and J gave up 2 bases, with 15 bases separating them. Germline CDR1 reads SGHRS; CDR2 reads YFSETQ. The CDR3 extends over 15 amino acids. CDR3 loop: CASSERGHSQETQYF. The CDR3 nucleotides are TGCGCCAGCAGCGAGCGCGGGCATTCACAAGAGACCCAGTACTTC.

This chain uses TRBV6-1 with TRBJ2-7, with D uncertain. Trimming cost V 2 bases and J 4 bases, with 15 bases left between them. CDR1 and CDR2 (germline): MNHNS, SASEGT. This CDR3 comprises 15 residues. The CDR3, as DNA: TGTGCCAGCAGTGAACTGGGCCTCCAATCGTACGAGCAGTACTTC. It translates to CASSELGLQSYEQYF.

The chain employs TRBV11-2 and TRBJ2-1; D is undetermined. The germline V gene encodes CDR1 SGHAT and CDR2 FQNNGV. V was pared by 2 bases and J by 3 bases, with 8 bases between. The CDR3 is 14 amino acids. CDR3 sequence reads: CASSLRRNYNEQFF. As DNA, the CDR3 is TGTGCCAGCAGCTTACGGCGGAACTACAATGAGCAGTTCTTC.

This sequence joins TRBV27 and TRBJ2-1, with TRBD2 identical over 7 bases. V gave up 4 bases and J gave up 0 bases; unmatched junction bases: 3. This CDR3 region has 15 residues. Germline loops: CDR1 MNHEY, CDR2 SMNVEV (reference sequence). The CDR3 sequence is CASSSGGGSYNEQFF. Here the CDR3 DNA reads TGTGCCAGCAGTTCGGGGGGAGGCTCCTACAATGAGCAGTTCTTC.

This chain joins TRBV19 and TRBJ1-1; D is uncertain. V was pared by 9 bases and J by 5 bases, with 13 bases between. The CDR3 loop spans 12 amino acids. The germline CDR1 and CDR2 sequences are LNHDA and SQIVND (reference sequence). CDR3 amino acids: CASKREGTEAFF. CDR3 coding DNA: TGTGCCAGCAAGCGGGAGGGAACTGAAGCTTTCTTT.

The chain has TRBV30 and TRBJ2-1, with D uncertain. The germline V gene has CDR1 GTSNPN and CDR2 SVGIG (reference sequence). This CDR3 contains 12 residues. V was shortened by 0 bases and J by 15 bases, with 15 bases between the two germline ends. CDR3 sequence: CAWSVDGPIRFF. In DNA form, the CDR3 reads TGTGCCTGGAGTGTAGACGGACCGATCCGGTTCTTC.

This clone has only a few counts. The chain employs TRBV7-9 and TRBJ1-1, with D tentatively TRBD1 (5 bases). Germline CDR1 and CDR2: SEHNR and FQNEAQ (reference sequence). The V end lost 6 bases, the J end lost 8 bases, and 10 bases lay between the germline ends. There are 11 residues in the CDR3. The CDR3: CASSRGVEAFF. The CDR3 nucleotides are TGTGCCAGCAGTCGGGGGGTAGAAGCTTTCTTT.

The V call is TRBV27, the J call TRBJ1-3, with 7 bases lining up with TRBD1. Trimming at V came to 5 bases and at J to 0 bases, leaving 7 bases not matched to a gene. The germline CDR1 and CDR2 sequences are MNHEY and SMNVEV (reference sequence). CDR3 length: 16 amino acids. DNA of the CDR3: TGTGCCAGCAGTCTCCGTTCAGGGGGCTCTGGAAACACCATATATTTT. It translates to CASSLRSGGSGNTIYF.

This rearrangement joins TRBV27 to TRBJ2-5; tentative D call: TRBD1 (6 bases). Germline CDR1 reads MNHEY; CDR2 reads SMNVEV (reference sequence). Trimming shortened V by 5 bases and J by 1 base, and 11 bases separated the two germline ends. The CDR3 has 14 amino acids. CDR3 loop: CASSEGHPQETQYF. CDR3 coding DNA: TGTGCCAGCAGTGAGGGACACCCCCAAGAGACCCAGTACTTC.